This TCR beta chain was found in a study of T cells in localized non-small cell lung cancer (dated by TCRdb to 2019 to 2021). Looking at the study overall: Comparing tumors with uninvolved tumor-adjacent lungs, the study looked at the T cell repertoires of fewer than 250 patients with early-stage NSCLC. The cohort was made up of hundreds of treatment-naive NSCLC patients whose localized lung tumors had been resected. Of the NSCLC patients, 120 to 150 were male and approximately 110 were female, and the mean age was approximately 66 years.

The immunoSEQ Assay was used to sequence TCR beta CDR3 regions from DNA. On the authors' methods: T cell density was computed as TCR beta template counts normalized to usable DNA estimated by amplifying housekeeping genes. The preseqR package was used to estimate richness by extrapolating to 400,000 templates for PBMC samples and to 120,000 templates for tissue samples. Clonality was calculated as one minus Pielou's evenness. Tissue-enriched TCRs were identified by differential abundance testing using productive amino-acid clonotypes, minimum total count 5 and alpha 0.1. Repertoire overlap between compartments was quantified with the Jaccard Index and Morisita Overlap Index. GLIPH clustered TCR beta CDR3s with public tetramer-defined viral CDR3s; viral motifs required at least three viral sequences plus V-gene enrichment. The clones in this table, taken by TCRdb from immuneACCESS, are in-frame only. Not every clone is retained; where verified, under half of the shortfall comes from an unresolved V gene, and the cause of the rest is unknown. The V and J calls and clone size are taken from that table; D and trimming were inferred from the DNA. This sample gives 26,000 or so clones in total; around 85% of them show up just once. The ten largest clones take up 11% to 15% of the sample.

At diagnosis, tumor, uninvolved tumor-adjacent lung and peripheral blood were collected and then preserved as a mix of FFPE and fresh-frozen material. For TCR repertoire profiling, blood samples were analyzed as peripheral blood mononuclear cells. The study at large found these results: Longer overall survival was associated with higher T cell density in blood, whereas shorter survival was associated with higher clonality in adjacent lung. Because the study design was exploratory, TCR variables were selected using unadjusted p-values without false-discovery rate correction. A median of roughly 60 of the top 100 tumor clones were detected in paired uninvolved adjacent lung, and 25 to 35 of these tumor clones were also found among the top 100 clones of the paired uninvolved adjacent lung. Because multi-region sequencing of the tumors was not done, intratumor heterogeneity could not be ruled out. Uninvolved tumor-adjacent lung showed the highest T cell clonality, higher than tumor, which suggests more focused antigenic responses in the uninvolved tumor-adjacent lung.

A remark on this clone: Its antigen is unknown. Per-nucleotide qualities are absent, and no much larger clonotype sits a single base away.

For this chain, trimming is 3 bases at the V end and 7 bases at the J end, and the number of junction bases without a gene match is 16. The CDR3 goes from the cysteine to the phenylalanine over 18 residues. The sequence is cut down to CDR3 DNA, 54 bases in frame from base 1. Reading the germline V gene gives CDR1 SGHDN and CDR2 FVKESK. The chain uses TRBV14 and TRBJ2-1, and 9 junctional nucleotides match TRBD1. This clonotype was sampled from a female donor aged 60 or older with stage II squamous cell lung carcinoma. The source was peripheral blood, collected before any cancer treatment. The CDR3 here reads CASSQTGGIAKGKNEQFF. The sequenced DNA is TGTGCCAGCAGCCAGACAGGGGGTATCGCGAAGGGTAAGAATGAGCAGTTCTTC.